This TCR beta chain was documented in a study of T cell changes during pregnancy in multiple sclerosis. Assay used: immunoSEQ multiplex PCR; TCRdb lists only in-frame clones, some missing. Here the sample spans about 44,000 clones, 70% to 90% being singletons. V was shortened by 2 bases and J by 3 bases, with 14 bases between the two germline ends. The CDR3 runs 15 residues. Germline V lookup: CDR1 GTSNPN, CDR2 SVGIG (reference sequence). The sequencing here drew on CD4+ T cells from peripheral blood mononuclear cells, taken after pregnancy. The chain has TRBV30 and TRBJ2-4; weak D call: TRBD2 (5 bases). This TCR was recovered from a female donor with multiple sclerosis, enrolled in a pregnancy study. As DNA, the CDR3 is TGTGCCTGGAGTCCGGAGCGGATATTCAAAAACATTCAGTACTTC. Its translation is CAWSPERIFKNIQYF.